The clone carrying this T cell receptor (beta chain) was seen only a few times. Antigen unknown. Measured with immunoSEQ multiplex PCR; TCRdb has only the in-frame clones, and not every one. The table shows 150,000 or so clones, with around 84% occurring only once. This sample was taken from a study of cytomegalovirus exposure and HLA in healthy donors. Study-level points and caveats: A few chains tied to CMV proved CMV antigen-specific in vitro.

Losses at the gene ends were 4 bases for V and 11 bases for J; bases not matched to a gene: 5. The CDR3 runs to 12 residues. Germline loops: CDR1 SNHLY, CDR2 FYNNEI. This TCR derives from a human donor in good health. Sequenced sample: PBMCs. The genes are TRBV2 and TRBJ2-4; 7 bases fit TRBD1. CDR3 bases: TGTGCCAGCAGTGCCGTAGGACAGGTTCAGTACTTC. Its protein is CASSAVGQVQYF.